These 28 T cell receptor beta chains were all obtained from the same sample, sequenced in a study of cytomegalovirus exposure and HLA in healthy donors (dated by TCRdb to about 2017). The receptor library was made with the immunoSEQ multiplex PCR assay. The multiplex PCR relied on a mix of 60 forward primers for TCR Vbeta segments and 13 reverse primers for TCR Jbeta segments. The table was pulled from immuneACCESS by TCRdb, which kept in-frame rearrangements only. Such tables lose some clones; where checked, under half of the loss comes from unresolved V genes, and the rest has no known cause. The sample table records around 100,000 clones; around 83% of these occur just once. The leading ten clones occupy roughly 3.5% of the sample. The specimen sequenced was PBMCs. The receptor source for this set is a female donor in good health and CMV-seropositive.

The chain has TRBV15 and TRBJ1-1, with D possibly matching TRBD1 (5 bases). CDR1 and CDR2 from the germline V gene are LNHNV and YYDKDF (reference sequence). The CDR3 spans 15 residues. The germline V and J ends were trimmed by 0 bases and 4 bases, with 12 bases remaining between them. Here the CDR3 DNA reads TGTGCCACCAGCAGAGATGACGGGGGAGGCACTGAAGCTTTCTTT. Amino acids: CATSRDDGGGTEAFF.

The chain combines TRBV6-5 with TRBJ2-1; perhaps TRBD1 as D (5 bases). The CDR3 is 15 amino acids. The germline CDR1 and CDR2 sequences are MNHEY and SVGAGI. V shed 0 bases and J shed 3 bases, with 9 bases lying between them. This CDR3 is CASSYSDSFYNEQFF. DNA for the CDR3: TGTGCCAGCAGTTACTCCGACAGCTTCTACAATGAGCAGTTCTTC.

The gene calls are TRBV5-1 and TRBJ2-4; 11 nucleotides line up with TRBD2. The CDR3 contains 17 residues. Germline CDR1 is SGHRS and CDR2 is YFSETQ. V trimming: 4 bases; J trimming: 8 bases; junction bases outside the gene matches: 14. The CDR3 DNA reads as TGCGCCAGCAGCAAGAGCCTAGCGGGAGGTATACGGGACATTCAGTACTTC. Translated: CASSKSLAGGIRDIQYF.

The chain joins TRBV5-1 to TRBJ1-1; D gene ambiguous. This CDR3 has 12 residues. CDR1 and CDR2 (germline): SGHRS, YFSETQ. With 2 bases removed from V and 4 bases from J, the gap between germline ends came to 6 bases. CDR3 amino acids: CASSFDSTEAFF. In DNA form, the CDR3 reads TGCGCCAGCAGCTTTGACTCCACTGAAGCTTTCTTT.

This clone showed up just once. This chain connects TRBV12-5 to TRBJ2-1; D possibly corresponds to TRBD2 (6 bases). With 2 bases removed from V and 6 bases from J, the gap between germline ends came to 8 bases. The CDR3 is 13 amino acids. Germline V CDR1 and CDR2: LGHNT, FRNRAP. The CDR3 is CASGLRDFNEQFF. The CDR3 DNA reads TGTGCTAGTGGTTTGCGGGACTTCAATGAGCAGTTCTTC. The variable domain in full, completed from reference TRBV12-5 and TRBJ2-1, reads DARVTQTPRHKVTEMGQEVTMRCQPILGHNTVFWYRQTMMQGLELLAYFRNRAPLDDSGMPKDRFSAEMPDATLATLKIQPSEPRDSAVYFCASGLRDFNEQFFGPGTRLTVL.

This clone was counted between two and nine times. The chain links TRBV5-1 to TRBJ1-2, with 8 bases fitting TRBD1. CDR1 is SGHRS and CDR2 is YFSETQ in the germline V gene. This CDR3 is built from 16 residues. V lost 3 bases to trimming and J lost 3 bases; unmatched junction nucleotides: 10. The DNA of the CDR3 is TGCGCCAGCAGCTCCACGGGGGACAGGATCTACTATGGCTACACCTTC. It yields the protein CASSSTGDRIYYGYTF.

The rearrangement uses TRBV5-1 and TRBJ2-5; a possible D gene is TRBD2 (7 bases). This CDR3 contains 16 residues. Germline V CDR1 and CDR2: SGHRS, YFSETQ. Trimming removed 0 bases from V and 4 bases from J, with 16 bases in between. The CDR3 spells CASSLEGGAMGETQYF. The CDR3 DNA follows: TGCGCCAGCAGCTTGGAGGGGGGGGCGATGGGAGAGACCCAGTACTTC.

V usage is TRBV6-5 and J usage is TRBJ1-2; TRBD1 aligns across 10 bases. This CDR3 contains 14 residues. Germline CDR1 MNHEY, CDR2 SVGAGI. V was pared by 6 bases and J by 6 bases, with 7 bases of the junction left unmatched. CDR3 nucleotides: TGTGCCAGCAGGAAGACAGGGGGCTACGATGGCTACACCTTC. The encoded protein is CASRKTGGYDGYTF.

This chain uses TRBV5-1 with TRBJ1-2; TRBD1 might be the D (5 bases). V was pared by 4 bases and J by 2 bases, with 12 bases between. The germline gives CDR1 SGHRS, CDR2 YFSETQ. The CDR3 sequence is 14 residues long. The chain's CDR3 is CASSPTGFNYGYTF. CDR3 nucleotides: TGCGCCAGCAGCCCAACAGGTTTCAACTATGGCTACACCTTC.

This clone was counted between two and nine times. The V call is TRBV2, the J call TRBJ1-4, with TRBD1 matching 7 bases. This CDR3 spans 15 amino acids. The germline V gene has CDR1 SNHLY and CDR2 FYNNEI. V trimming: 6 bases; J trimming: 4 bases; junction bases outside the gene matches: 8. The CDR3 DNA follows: TGTGCCAGCAGCGAAACAGGGGCCATTAATGAAAAACTGTTTTTT. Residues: CASSETGAINEKLFF.

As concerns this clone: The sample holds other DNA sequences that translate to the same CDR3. CDR3 DNA: TGTGCCAGCAGCTTAATAGGCGGGAACACTGAAGCTTTCTTT. It is translated as CASSLIGGNTEAFF. This chain uses TRBV7-3 with TRBJ1-1; no definite D call. V was clipped by 1 base and J by 1 base, with 7 bases between them. Germline assignment: CDR1 SGHTA and CDR2 FQGTGA. This CDR3 is built from 14 residues.

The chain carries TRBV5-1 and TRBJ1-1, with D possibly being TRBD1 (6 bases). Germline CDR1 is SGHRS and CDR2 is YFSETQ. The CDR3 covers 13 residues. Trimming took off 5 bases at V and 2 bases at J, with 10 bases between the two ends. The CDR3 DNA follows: TGCGCCAGCAGTGGACAGTCAAACACTGAAGCTTTCTTT. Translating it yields CASSGQSNTEAFF.

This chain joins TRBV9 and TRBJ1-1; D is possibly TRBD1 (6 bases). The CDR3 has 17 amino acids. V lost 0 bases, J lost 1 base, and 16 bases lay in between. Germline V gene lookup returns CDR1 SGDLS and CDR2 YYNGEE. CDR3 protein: CASSVGGQGRGNTEAFF. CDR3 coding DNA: TGTGCCAGCAGCGTAGGGGGGCAGGGGCGAGGGAACACTGAAGCTTTCTTT.

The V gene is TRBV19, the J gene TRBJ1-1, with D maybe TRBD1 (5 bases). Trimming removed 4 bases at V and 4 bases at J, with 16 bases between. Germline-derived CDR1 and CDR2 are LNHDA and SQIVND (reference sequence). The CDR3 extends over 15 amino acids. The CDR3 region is CASSSQGVMSTEAFF. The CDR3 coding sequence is TGTGCCAGTAGTAGCCAAGGGGTCATGAGCACTGAAGCTTTCTTT.

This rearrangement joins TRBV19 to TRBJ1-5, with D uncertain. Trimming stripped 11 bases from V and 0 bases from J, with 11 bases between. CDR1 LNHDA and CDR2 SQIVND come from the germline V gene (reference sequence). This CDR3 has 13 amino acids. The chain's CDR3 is CAGSRSSNQPQHF. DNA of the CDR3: TGTGCCGGGAGTAGGAGTAGCAATCAGCCCCAGCATTTT.

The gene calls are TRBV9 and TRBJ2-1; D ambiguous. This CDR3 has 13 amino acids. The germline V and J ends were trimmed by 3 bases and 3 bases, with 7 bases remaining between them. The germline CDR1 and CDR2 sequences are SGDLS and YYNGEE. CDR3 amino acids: CASSEEYYNEQFF. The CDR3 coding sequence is TGTGCCAGCAGCGAGGAGTACTACAATGAGCAGTTCTTC.

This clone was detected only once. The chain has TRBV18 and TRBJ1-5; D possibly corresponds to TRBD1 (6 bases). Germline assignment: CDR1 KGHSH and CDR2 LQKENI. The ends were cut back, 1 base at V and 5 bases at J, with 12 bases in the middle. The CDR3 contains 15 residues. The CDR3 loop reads CASSPLSGVDQPQHF. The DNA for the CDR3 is TGTGCCAGCTCACCACTTTCAGGGGTAGATCAGCCCCAGCATTTT.

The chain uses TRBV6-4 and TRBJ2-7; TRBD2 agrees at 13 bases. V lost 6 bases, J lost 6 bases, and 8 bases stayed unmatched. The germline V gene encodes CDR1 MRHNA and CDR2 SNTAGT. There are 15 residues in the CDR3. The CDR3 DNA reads TGTGCCAGCAGCCCTGGGACTAGCGGGAACTCCGAGCAGTACTTC. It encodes CASSPGTSGNSEQYF.

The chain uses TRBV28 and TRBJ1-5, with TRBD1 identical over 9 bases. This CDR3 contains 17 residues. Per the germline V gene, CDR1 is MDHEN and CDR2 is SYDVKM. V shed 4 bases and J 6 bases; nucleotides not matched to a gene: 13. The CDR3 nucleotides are TGTGCCAGCAGTTCCCGGGACAGGGTGAAAGTTGGTCAGCCCCAGCATTTT. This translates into CASSSRDRVKVGQPQHF. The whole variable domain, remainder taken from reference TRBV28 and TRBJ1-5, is DVKVTQSSRYLVKRTGEKVFLECVQDMDHENMFWYRQDPGLGLRLIYFSYDVKMKEKGDIPEGYSVSREKKERFSLILESASTNQTSMYLCASSSRDRVKVGQPQHFGDGTRLSIL.

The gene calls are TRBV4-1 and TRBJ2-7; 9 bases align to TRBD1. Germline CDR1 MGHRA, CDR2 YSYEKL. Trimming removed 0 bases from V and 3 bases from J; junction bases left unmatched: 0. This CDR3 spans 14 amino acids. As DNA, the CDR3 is TGCGCCAGCAGCCAAGAGGGACAGGGCTACGAGCAGTACTTC. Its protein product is CASSQEGQGYEQYF.

CDR3 loop: CSVDPSSANHYNEQFF. The CDR3 bases are TGCAGCGTTGACCCCTCCAGCGCCAACCACTACAATGAGCAGTTCTTC. The chain combines TRBV29-1 with TRBJ2-1; no reliable D call. V lost 3 bases and J lost 3, with 18 bases in between. Looked up from germline, CDR1 is SQVTM and CDR2 is ANQGSEA. The CDR3 is 16 residues long.

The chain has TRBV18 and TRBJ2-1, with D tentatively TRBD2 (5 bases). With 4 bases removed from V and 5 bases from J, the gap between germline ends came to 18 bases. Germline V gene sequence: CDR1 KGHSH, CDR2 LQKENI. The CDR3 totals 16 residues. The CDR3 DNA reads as TGTGCCAGCTCACGACGGAGGATAAACCAAAACAATGAGCAGTTCTTC. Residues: CASSRRRINQNNEQFF.

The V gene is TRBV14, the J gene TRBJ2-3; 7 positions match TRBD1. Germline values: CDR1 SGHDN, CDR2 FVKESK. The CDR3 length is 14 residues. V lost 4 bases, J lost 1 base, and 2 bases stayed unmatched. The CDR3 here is CASSRGQGTDTQYF. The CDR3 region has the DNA TGTGCCAGCAGCCGTGGACAGGGCACAGATACGCAGTATTTT.

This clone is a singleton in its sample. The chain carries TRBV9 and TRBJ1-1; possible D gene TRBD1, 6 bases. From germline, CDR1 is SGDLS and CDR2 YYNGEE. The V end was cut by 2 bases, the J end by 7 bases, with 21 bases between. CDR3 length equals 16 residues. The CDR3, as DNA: TGTGCCAGCAGCGTTGAGTCTCGGGGGGCTATGGGTGAAGCTTTCTTT. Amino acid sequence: CASSVESRGAMGEAFF.

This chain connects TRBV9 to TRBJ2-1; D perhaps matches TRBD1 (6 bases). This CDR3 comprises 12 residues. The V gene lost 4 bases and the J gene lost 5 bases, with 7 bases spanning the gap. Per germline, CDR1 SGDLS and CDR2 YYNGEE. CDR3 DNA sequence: TGTGCCAGCAGCCCAGGGGACAATGAGCAGTTCTTC. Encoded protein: CASSPGDNEQFF. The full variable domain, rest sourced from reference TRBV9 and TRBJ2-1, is DSGVTQTPKHLITATGQRVTLRCSPRSGDLSVYWYQQSLDQGLQFLIQYYNGEERAKGNILERFSAQQFPDLHSELNLSSLELGDSALYFCASSPGDNEQFFGPGTRLTVL.

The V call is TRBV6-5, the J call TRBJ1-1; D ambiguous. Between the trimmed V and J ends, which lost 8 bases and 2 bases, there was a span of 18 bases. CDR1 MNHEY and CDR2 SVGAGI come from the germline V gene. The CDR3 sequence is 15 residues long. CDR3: CASAREVGKNTEAFF. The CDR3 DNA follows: TGTGCCAGCGCGCGGGAGGTCGGGAAAAACACTGAAGCTTTCTTT.

The CDR3 bases are TGCAGCATAGGGACTAGCGGGAGTTTCTACGAGCAGTACTTC. This sequence encodes CSIGTSGSFYEQYF. The rearrangement uses TRBV29-1 and TRBJ2-5; 14 bases match TRBD2. The better agreement between TRBJ2-7 and the DNA end casts doubt on the J call. The CDR3 spans 14 residues. Germline CDR1 is SQVTM and CDR2 is ANQGSEA.

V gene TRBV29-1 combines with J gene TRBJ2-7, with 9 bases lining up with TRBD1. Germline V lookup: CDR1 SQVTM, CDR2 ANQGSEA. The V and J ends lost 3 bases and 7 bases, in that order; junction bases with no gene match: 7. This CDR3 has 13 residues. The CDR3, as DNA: TGCAGCGTTGACCTTGGGACAGGGTGTGAGCAGTACTTC. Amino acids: CSVDLGTGCEQYF.